This T cell receptor (beta chain) was captured in a study of blood T cell repertoires in COVID-19 (dated by TCRdb to about 2020). Background on the whole study: Samples from collaborators originated in the United States, Italy and Spain and spanned both the acute and convalescent phases of COVID-19. The material from the prospective study consisted of cDNA or gDNA derived from T cells, B-cell-depleted T cells, or PBMCs. The samples were drawn from the first 160 participants of the ongoing ImmuneRACE study and from over 950 subjects provided by 6 global collaborators. HLA class I and class II types, where available, came from metadata supplied by the sample provider rather than from assay-based typing. Subjects who had been exposed to COVID-19, were actively infected with it, or had recovered from it provided the deeply sampled blood TCRbeta repertoires that made up the dataset. The sample metadata nearly always contained a de-identified subject ID, COVID-19 status, age in years and sex. The repertoires were released in a freely available public database intended as a resource for research on the immune response to SARS-CoV-2.

The sample holds a few counts of this clone. Its target antigen remains unknown. Base quality data are lacking; no much larger clone is found one base away. CDR3 length: 13 amino acids, cysteine to phenylalanine. Solely the CDR3 DNA is kept, with 39 bases framed from the first base. The germline V gene yields SGHAT for CDR1 and FQNNGV for CDR2. The germline V end is reduced by 8 bases and the J end by 3 bases; junction bases left unmatched: 5. The immunoSEQ Assay, a bias-controlled multiplex PCR, was used to amplify TCRbeta CDR3 regions from genomic DNA. Regarding the original processing steps: The number of nucleated cells in each sample was estimated by amplification of reference gene primers within the assay. To quantify the absolute abundance of each unique TCRbeta CDR3 rearrangement, sequence reads were collapsed and filtered. For each sample, productive Simpson clonality was calculated by taking the square root of Simpson's diversity index across productive rearrangements. The immuneACCESS repertoire file appears here via TCRdb, limited to in-frame rearrangements. These files lack a portion of the clones; in checked studies, under half of the deficit traces to unresolved V genes, and the cause of the others is not known. That table gives V, J and clone size, and the DNA gave D and trimming. The sample records about 230,000 clones, roughly 85% of which are singletons. 2% to 3% of the sample lies in the top ten.

Collaborating institutions collected whole blood in K2EDTA tubes following their own protocols. For TCRbeta analysis, collaborators shipped samples as frozen whole blood, isolated PBMCs, or DNA extracted from either of those sample types. Broad study findings and their caveats: How much clinical and demographic metadata was included differed by source and by participant, and the metadata was provided uncurated.

The source material was peripheral blood. This clonotype was sampled from a woman in her 70s with active or convalescent COVID-19. The V and J segments used are TRBV11-2 and TRBJ2-3, with 7 central nucleotides matching TRBD1. CDR3 loop: CASRDSPTDTQYF. Here is the DNA: TGTGCCAGCCGGGACAGCCCGACAGATACGCAGTATTTT.